The present T cell receptor (beta chain) was sequenced within a study of T cell responses to AZD1222 COVID-19 vaccine. Study context: Researchers grouped second doses given at about 4 or about 12 weeks into one pool. Whole-study findings and limits: Baseline serostatus was positive in only six AZD1222 recipients. The study sampled repertoires only after the peak T cell response.

There are 15 residues in the CDR3. Trimming removed 0 bases at V and 6 bases at J, with 12 bases between. Per germline, CDR1 LNHNV and CDR2 YYDKDF (reference sequence). The assay was immunoSEQ multiplex PCR, and TCRdb's table has in-frame clones only and misses some. The sample includes 74,000 or so clones, more than 75% seen only once; the top ten take about 13%. This clone was picked up one time. Antigen specificity is unknown. This clonotype was obtained from an adult in good health. The sequenced sample was peripheral blood, obtained on day 0 of AZD1222 vaccination. The rearrangement links TRBV15 to TRBJ2-1; D gene uncertain. CDR3: CATSRELSIVNEQFF. The CDR3 DNA reads TGTGCCACCAGCAGAGAACTTTCGATCGTCAATGAGCAGTTCTTC.